The 21 T cell receptor beta chains in this list originate from one sample, sequenced in a study of long-term antiretroviral therapy in people with HIV. Runs used v3.0 of the immunoSEQ assay and were done at survey level. Assay used: immunoSEQ multiplex PCR; TCRdb lists only in-frame clones, some missing. The sample consists of tens of thousands of clones, approximately 77% of them appearing once. Sequencing was performed on unsorted PBMCs, taken at the start of antiretroviral therapy. The receptors stem from a man between 45 and 60 years old with HIV.

J is TRBJ1-1 and V is TRBV5-1, with 10 bases matching TRBD1. Germline V gives CDR1 SGHRS, CDR2 YFSETQ. The CDR3 has 15 residues. Trimming took 4 bases from V and 6 from J; bases not matched to a gene: 9. CDR3 sequence: CASSHGDRGSPEAFF. The CDR3 DNA reads as TGCGCCAGCAGCCACGGGGACAGGGGTTCCCCTGAAGCTTTCTTT. The whole variable domain, filled in from reference TRBV5-1 and TRBJ1-1, reads KAGVTQTPRYLIKTRGQQVTLSCSPISGHRSVSWYQQTPGQGLQFLFEYFSETQRNKGNFPGRFSGRQFSNSRSEMNVSTLELGDSALYLCASSHGDRGSPEAFFGQGTRLTVV.

The J gene is TRBJ1-5, the V gene TRBV7-2; 7 nucleotides line up with TRBD1. Germline-derived CDR1 and CDR2 are SGHTA and FQGNSA. The J segment lost 7 bases and the V segment lost 5 bases, leaving 8 bases of the junction unmatched. The CDR3 sequence is 14 residues long. In DNA form, the CDR3 reads TGTGCCAGCAGCCTACAGGGGAGAGGACAGCCCCAGCATTTT. Residues: CASSLQGRGQPQHF.

The chain employs TRBV4-1 and TRBJ2-5, with 7 bases fitting TRBD1. This CDR3 has 16 amino acids. Germline trimming cut 4 bases from V and 9 bases from J; bases unmatched to any gene: 17. Germline CDR1 is MGHRA and CDR2 is YSYEKL. The CDR3 region has the DNA TGCGCCAGCAGCCCGTATGCCGGGACAGCTATAGGGGCCCAGTACTTC. As protein: CASSPYAGTAIGAQYF.

There are a few counts of this clone. This chain connects TRBV27 to TRBJ2-7, with a tentative D call TRBD2 (6 bases). Trimming shortened V by 6 bases and J by 1 base, and 13 bases separated the two germline ends. This CDR3 is built from 14 residues. Germline V gene sequence: CDR1 MNHEY, CDR2 SMNVEV (reference sequence). CDR3 sequence (DNA): TGTGCCAGCAGGTTAGTGGCGGGATCCTACGAGCAGTACTTC. Encoded protein: CASRLVAGSYEQYF.

By sample fraction, this clone is medium-sized (0.01 to 0.1%). The chain uses TRBV4-1 and TRBJ1-2, with 11 nucleotides matching TRBD1. Germline V gene sequence: CDR1 MGHRA, CDR2 YSYEKL. The CDR3 sequence is 15 residues long. V lost 1 base to trimming and J lost 5 bases; unmatched junction nucleotides: 3. The CDR3 protein is CASSQGTGGFYGYTF. The CDR3 bases are TGCGCCAGCAGCCAAGGGACAGGGGGCTTTTATGGCTACACCTTC.

The chain uses TRBV7-3 and TRBJ2-1; D unclear. This CDR3 is built from 16 residues. Per the germline V gene, CDR1 is SGHTA and CDR2 is FQGTGA. Trimming stripped 3 bases from V and 2 bases from J, with 14 bases between. CDR3 nucleotides: TGTGCCAGCAGCTTGGTGTCAGGTACAACCTACAATGAGCAGTTCTTC. It encodes CASSLVSGTTYNEQFF. Full variable domain (outside the CDR3, taken from reference TRBV7-3 and TRBJ2-1): GAGVSQTPSNKVTEKGKYVELRCDPISGHTALYWYRQSLGQGPEFLIYFQGTGAADDSGLPNDRFFAVRPEGSVSTLKIQRTERGDSAVYLCASSLVSGTTYNEQFFGPGTRLTVL.

The chain's CDR3 is CASSLTRTGTEAFF. The CDR3 DNA follows: TGTGCCAGCAGCCTCACAAGGACGGGCACTGAAGCTTTCTTT. The V call is TRBV7-3, the J call TRBJ1-1; D remains ambiguous. This CDR3 has 14 residues. Germline V gene data show CDR1 as SGHTA and CDR2 as FQGTGA. Trimming shortened V by 5 bases and J by 4 bases, and 14 bases separated the two germline ends.

The chain links TRBV6-6 to TRBJ2-7; 11 bases map to TRBD1. This CDR3 region has 13 residues. Germline CDR1 and CDR2: MNHNY and SVGAGI (reference sequence). Trimming cost V 6 bases and J 2 bases; bases outside gene matches: 0. CDR3 sequence: CASRGQGAYEQYF. For the CDR3, the DNA is TGTGCCAGCAGGGGACAGGGGGCCTACGAGCAGTACTTC.

The chain joins TRBV2 to TRBJ1-2; D is possibly TRBD1 (6 bases). CDR1 and CDR2 (germline): SNHLY, FYNNEI. Trimming shortened V by 5 bases and J by 7 bases, and 11 bases separated the two germline ends. The CDR3 is 12 amino acids. The CDR3 reads CASSKGGPGYTF. DNA for the CDR3: TGTGCCAGCAGTAAGGGGGGGCCTGGCTACACCTTC. The variable domain in full, with the rest retrieved from reference TRBV2 and TRBJ1-2, is EPEVTQTPSHQVTQMGQEVILRCVPISNHLYFYWYRQILGQKVEFLVSFYNNEISEKSEIFDDQFSVERPDGSNFTLKIRSTKLEDSAMYFCASSKGGPGYTFGSGTRLTVV.

This clone has a single count. The chain combines TRBV5-8 with TRBJ1-1, with D hard to call. The CDR3 has 12 amino acids. V lost 2 bases and J 7 bases, leaving 9 bases between the germline ends. The germline CDR1 and CDR2 sequences are SGHTS and YDEGEE. DNA for the CDR3: TGTGCCAGCAGCTTCCGGACGGTTGAAGCTTTCTTT. This encodes CASSFRTVEAFF.

The chain employs TRBV6-6 and TRBJ2-5, with 7 bases that match TRBD1. The germline V gene encodes CDR1 MNHNY and CDR2 SVGAGI (reference sequence). The CDR3 runs 13 residues. V dropped 7 bases and J dropped 5; count of bases not matched to a gene: 7. The CDR3: CASNSGGRETQYF. CDR3 coding DNA: TGTGCCAGCAATTCAGGGGGTAGGGAGACCCAGTACTTC.

This chain connects TRBV6-5 to TRBJ1-3; no clear D gene. The V gene lost 5 bases and the J gene lost 1 base, with 6 bases spanning the gap. This CDR3 is built from 13 residues. In germline, CDR1 is MNHEY, CDR2 SVGAGI. CDR3 sequence: CASSRTSGNTIYF. The CDR3 DNA reads as TGTGCCAGCAGTAGGACTTCTGGAAACACCATATATTTT.

The chain couples TRBV7-9 to TRBJ1-1; weak D call: TRBD1 (6 bases). CDR3 length: 13 residues. Germline V CDR1 and CDR2: SEHNR, FQNEAQ (reference sequence). V was cut by 5 bases and J by 5 bases, with 12 bases left in between. For the CDR3, the DNA is TGTGCCAGCAGCGAGGGGGGTTTTACTGAAGCTTTCTTT. This sequence encodes CASSEGGFTEAFF.

This chain joins TRBV27 and TRBJ1-1; D ambiguous. The CDR3 runs 16 residues. The ends were cut back, 0 bases at V and 1 base at J, with 12 bases in the middle. Germline V CDR1 and CDR2: MNHEY, SMNVEV (reference sequence). CDR3 sequence: CASSLSSWASNTEAFF. The CDR3 nucleotides are TGTGCCAGCAGTTTATCTTCATGGGCTTCGAACACTGAAGCTTTCTTT.

The chain joins TRBV5-4 to TRBJ2-3; D gene unclear. Trimming left V 0 bases short and J 6 bases short, with 5 bases between. Germline lookup yields CDR1 SGHNT and CDR2 YYREEE (reference sequence). The CDR3 has 12 amino acids. CDR3 amino acids: CASSLVRDTQYF. The CDR3 DNA follows: TGTGCCAGCAGCTTGGTGAGGGATACGCAGTATTTT. Filled out from reference TRBV5-4 and TRBJ2-3, the complete variable domain reads ETGVTQSPTHLIKTRGQQVTLRCSSQSGHNTVSWYQQALGQGPQFIFQYYREEENGRGNFPPRFSGLQFPNYSSELNVNALELDDSALYLCASSLVRDTQYFGPGTRLTVL.

This chain uses TRBV19 with TRBJ2-7, with D possibly being TRBD2 (6 bases). The CDR3 has 14 residues. The germline gives CDR1 LNHDA, CDR2 SQIVND (reference sequence). Between the trimmed V and J ends, which lost 10 bases and 0 bases, there was a span of 16 bases. CDR3 sequence: CATRDWQSSYEQYF. DNA for the CDR3: TGTGCCACCCGGGACTGGCAGTCCTCCTACGAGCAGTACTTC.

The V gene is TRBV4-1, the J gene TRBJ2-2; TRBD1 is a possible D gene (7 bases). Germline V lookup: CDR1 MGHRA, CDR2 YSYEKL. The CDR3 has 16 amino acids. V shed 4 bases and J shed 5 bases, with 17 bases lying between them. CDR3 residues: CASSPSWRGRTGELFF. The DNA of the CDR3 is TGCGCCAGCAGCCCCTCTTGGAGGGGGCGGACCGGGGAGCTGTTTTTT.

This sequence joins TRBV27 and TRBJ2-1; 8 bases map to TRBD2. The length of the CDR3 is 14 residues. Germline V CDR1 and CDR2: MNHEY, SMNVEV (reference sequence). V was pared by 7 bases and J by 4 bases, with 6 bases of the junction left unmatched. The CDR3 loop reads CASIRLAKYNEQFF. The CDR3 nucleotides are TGTGCCAGCATCCGACTAGCGAAGTACAATGAGCAGTTCTTC.

This chain joins TRBV6-4 and TRBJ1-5; D perhaps matches TRBD1 (5 bases). Germline assignment: CDR1 MRHNA and CDR2 SNTAGT. The V and J ends lost 6 bases and 6 bases respectively, with 15 bases between them. The CDR3 length is 14 residues. The CDR3 is CASRRLGEGQPQHF. CDR3 DNA sequence: TGTGCCAGCAGGCGCCTGGGGGAGGGTCAGCCCCAGCATTTT.

J is TRBJ1-2 and V is TRBV14; no clear D gene. Germline assignment: CDR1 SGHDN and CDR2 FVKESK. This CDR3 spans 12 amino acids. Trimming took 4 bases from V and 3 from J, leaving 6 bases between them. The CDR3 sequence: CASSPLDYGYTF. CDR3 in DNA: TGTGCCAGCAGCCCACTGGACTATGGCTACACCTTC.

The chain employs TRBV29-1 and TRBJ2-3; 7 bases are shared with TRBD1. Germline trimming cut 5 bases from V and 2 bases from J; bases unmatched to any gene: 10. The germline gives CDR1 SQVTM, CDR2 ANQGSEA. The CDR3 loop spans 15 amino acids. The CDR3 sequence is CSVIGQAPATDTQYF. CDR3 DNA: TGCAGCGTTATTGGACAGGCCCCCGCCACAGATACGCAGTATTTT.